Listed here is a single T cell receptor (beta chain). It lacks a known antigen. No much larger clone exists at a distance of one base, and base qualities are not known. Each collaborating institution followed its own protocols to collect whole blood in K2EDTA tubes. For TCRbeta analysis, collaborators shipped samples in one of three forms: frozen whole blood, isolated PBMCs, or DNA extracted from either of those sample types. This specimen comes from a study of blood T cell repertoires in COVID-19 (TCRdb year 2020). Looking at the study overall: Collaborator samples came from the United States, Italy and Spain and covered acute and convalescent phases of COVID-19. The material from the prospective study consisted of cDNA or gDNA derived from T cells, B-cell-depleted T cells, or PBMCs. Subjects who had been exposed to COVID-19, were actively infected with it, or had recovered from it provided the deeply sampled blood TCRbeta repertoires that made up the dataset. The repertoires were released in a freely available public database intended as a resource for research on the immune response to SARS-CoV-2. Samples came from the ongoing ImmuneRACE study (first 160 participants) plus 1,254 subjects from 6 global collaborators. The sample metadata nearly always contained a de-identified subject ID, COVID-19 status, age in years and sex. Where available, HLA class I and class II types were taken from metadata supplied by the sample provider and were not determined by assay-based typing. Study-wide findings and limitations: How much clinical and demographic metadata was included differed by source and by participant, and the metadata was provided uncurated.

TCRbeta CDR3 regions were amplified from genomic DNA using the immunoSEQ Assay, a bias-controlled multiplex PCR. The study's own analysis went as follows. The number of nucleated cells in each sample was estimated from the amplification of reference gene primers within the assay. To quantify the absolute abundance of each unique TCRbeta CDR3 rearrangement, sequence reads were collapsed and filtered. For each sample, productive Simpson clonality was calculated as the square root of Simpson's diversity index over productive rearrangements. TCRdb provides this immuneACCESS table in a form limited to in-frame rearrangements. Some clones are lacking; in checked studies, under half of them reflect an unresolved V gene, and why the rest are absent is not known. V, J and clone size reflect that table, while D and trimming were determined from the DNA. The table for this sample lists about 140,000 clones; about three quarters of them were counted only once. Of the sample, about 1.8% falls within the top ten clones.

The CDR3, from cysteine to phenylalanine, totals 16 residues. Of the read, only the CDR3 DNA is kept; its 48 bases are in frame from base 1. CDR1 and CDR2 were assigned from the germline V gene as SGHDN and FVKESK. Deletion took 3 bases off V and 4 bases off J, with a span of 16 bases between the germline ends. Sequenced input: peripheral blood. This chain joins TRBV14 to TRBJ2-1, with a weak D call of TRBD1 (6 bases match). The TCR originated in a woman in her sixties or seventies with acute or convalescent COVID-19. The DNA sequence reads TGTGCCAGCAGCCATCGGGACATCCAACCTTACAATGAGCAGTTCTTC. This yields the protein CASSHRDIQPYNEQFF.